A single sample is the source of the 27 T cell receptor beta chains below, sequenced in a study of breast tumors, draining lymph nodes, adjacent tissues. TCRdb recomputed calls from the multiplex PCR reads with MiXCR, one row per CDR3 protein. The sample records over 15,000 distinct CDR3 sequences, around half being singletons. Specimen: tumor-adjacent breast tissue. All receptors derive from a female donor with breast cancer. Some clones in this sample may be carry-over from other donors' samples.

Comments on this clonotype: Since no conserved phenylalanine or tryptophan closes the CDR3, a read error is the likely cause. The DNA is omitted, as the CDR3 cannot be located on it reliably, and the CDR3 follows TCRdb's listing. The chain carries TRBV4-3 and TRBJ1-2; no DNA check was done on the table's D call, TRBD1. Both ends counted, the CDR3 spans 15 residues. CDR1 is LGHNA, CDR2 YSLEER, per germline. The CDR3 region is CASSQGGGSNYGYRV.

The CDR3 sequence is CASSLSRGTGETQYF. The CDR3, as DNA: TGTGCCAGCAGCTTAAGCCGGGGCACGGGGGAGACCCAGTACTTC. The chain joins TRBV7-9 to TRBJ2-5; D tentatively reads TRBD1 or TRBD2 (5 bases each). The germline V gene has CDR1 SEHNR and CDR2 FQNEAQ (reference sequence). V lost 2 bases, J lost 5 bases, and 15 bases lay in between. This CDR3 has 15 amino acids. Full variable domain (outside the CDR3, taken from reference TRBV7-9 and TRBJ2-5): DTGVSQNPRHKITKRGQNVTFRCDPISEHNRLYWYRQTLGQGPEFLTYFQNEAQLEKSRLLSDRFSAERPKGSFSTLEIQRTEQGDSAMYLCASSLSRGTGETQYFGPGTRLLVL.

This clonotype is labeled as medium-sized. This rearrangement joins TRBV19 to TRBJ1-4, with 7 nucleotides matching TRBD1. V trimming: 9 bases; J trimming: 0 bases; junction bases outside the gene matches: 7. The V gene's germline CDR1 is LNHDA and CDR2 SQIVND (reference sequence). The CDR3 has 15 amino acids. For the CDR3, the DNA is TGTGCCAGCCGGGACAGAGCTGCAACTAATGAAAAACTGTTTTTT. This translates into CASRDRAATNEKLFF. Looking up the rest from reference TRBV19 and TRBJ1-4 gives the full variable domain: DGGITQSPKYLFRKEGQNVTLSCEQNLNHDAMYWYRQDPGQGLRLIYYSQIVNDFQKGDIAEGYSVSREKKESFPLTVTSAQKNPTAFYLCASRDRAATNEKLFFGSGTQLSVL.

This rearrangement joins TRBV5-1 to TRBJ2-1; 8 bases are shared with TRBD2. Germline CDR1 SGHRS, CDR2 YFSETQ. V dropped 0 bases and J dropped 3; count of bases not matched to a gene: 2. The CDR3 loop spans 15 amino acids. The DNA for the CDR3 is TGCGCCAGCAGCTTGGCTGCGGGAGGCTACAATGAGCAGTTCTTC. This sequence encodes CASSLAAGGYNEQFF.

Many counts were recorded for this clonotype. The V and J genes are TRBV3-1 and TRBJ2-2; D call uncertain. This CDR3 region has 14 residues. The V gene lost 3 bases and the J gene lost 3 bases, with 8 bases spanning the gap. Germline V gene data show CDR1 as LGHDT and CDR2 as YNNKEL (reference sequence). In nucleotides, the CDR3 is TGTGCCAGCAGCCAGATTGTGCACACCGGGGAGCTGTTTTTT. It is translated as CASSQIVHTGELFF.

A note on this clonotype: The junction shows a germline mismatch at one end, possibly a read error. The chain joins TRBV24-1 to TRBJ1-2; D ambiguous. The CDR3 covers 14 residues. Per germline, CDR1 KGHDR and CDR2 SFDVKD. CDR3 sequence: CATSDRPASCGYNF. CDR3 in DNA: TGTGCCACCAGTGATAGGCCAGCTTCGTGTGGCTACAACTTC.

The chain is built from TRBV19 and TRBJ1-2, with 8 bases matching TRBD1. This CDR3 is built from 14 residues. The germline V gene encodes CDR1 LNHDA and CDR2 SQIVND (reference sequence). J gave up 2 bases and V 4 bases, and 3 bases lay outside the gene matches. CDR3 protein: CASSTRTGNYGYTF. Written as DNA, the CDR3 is TGTGCCAGTAGTACAAGGACAGGGAACTATGGCTACACCTTC.

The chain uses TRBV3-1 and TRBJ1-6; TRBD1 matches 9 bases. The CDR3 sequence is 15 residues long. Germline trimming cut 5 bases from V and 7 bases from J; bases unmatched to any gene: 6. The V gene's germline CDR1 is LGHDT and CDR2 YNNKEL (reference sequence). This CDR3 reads CASSSTGTGNSPLHF. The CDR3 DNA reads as TGTGCCAGCAGCTCAACCGGGACAGGGAATTCACCCCTCCACTTT.

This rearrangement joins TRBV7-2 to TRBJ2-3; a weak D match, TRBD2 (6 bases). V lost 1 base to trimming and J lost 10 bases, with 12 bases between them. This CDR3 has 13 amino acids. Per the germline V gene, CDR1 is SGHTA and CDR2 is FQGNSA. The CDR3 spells CASSLGIRESQYF. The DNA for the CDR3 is TGTGCCAGCAGCTTAGGCATTCGGGAGTCGCAGTATTTT.

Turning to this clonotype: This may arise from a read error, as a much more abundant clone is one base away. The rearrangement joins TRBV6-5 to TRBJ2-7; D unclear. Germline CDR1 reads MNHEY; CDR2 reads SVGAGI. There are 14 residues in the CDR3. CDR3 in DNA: TGTGCCCGCAGCCTGTTCGGAGCGCCCTACGAGCAGTACTTC. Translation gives CARSLFGAPYEQYF.

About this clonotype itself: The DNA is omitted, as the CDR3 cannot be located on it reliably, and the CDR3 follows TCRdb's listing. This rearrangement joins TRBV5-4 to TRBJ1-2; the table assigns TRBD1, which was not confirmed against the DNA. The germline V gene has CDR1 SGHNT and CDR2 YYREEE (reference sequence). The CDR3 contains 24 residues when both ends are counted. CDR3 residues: CAHPEDSSFYICSARVPVGYGYTF.

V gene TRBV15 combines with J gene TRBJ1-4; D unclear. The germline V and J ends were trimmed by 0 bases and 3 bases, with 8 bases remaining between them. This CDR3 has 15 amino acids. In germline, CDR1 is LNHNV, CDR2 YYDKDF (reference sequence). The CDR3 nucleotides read TGTGCCACCAGCAGAGATCGGGCCTCTAATGAAAAACTGTTTTTT. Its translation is CATSRDRASNEKLFF.

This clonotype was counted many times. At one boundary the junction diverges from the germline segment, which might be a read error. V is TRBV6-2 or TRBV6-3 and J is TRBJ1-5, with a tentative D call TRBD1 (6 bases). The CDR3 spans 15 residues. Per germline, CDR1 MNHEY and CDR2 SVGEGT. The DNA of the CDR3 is TGTGCCAGCAGTCACTCGCTACGGGGGCTCCAGCCCCAGCATTTT. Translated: CASSHSLRGLQPQHF.

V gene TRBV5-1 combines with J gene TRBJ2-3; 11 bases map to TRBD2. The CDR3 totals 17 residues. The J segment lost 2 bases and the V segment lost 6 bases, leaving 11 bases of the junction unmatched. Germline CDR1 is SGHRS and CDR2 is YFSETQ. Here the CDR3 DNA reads TGCGCCAGCACCCTGGGGGTAGCGGGAGGGAACACAGATACGCAGTATTTT. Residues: CASTLGVAGGNTDTQYF.

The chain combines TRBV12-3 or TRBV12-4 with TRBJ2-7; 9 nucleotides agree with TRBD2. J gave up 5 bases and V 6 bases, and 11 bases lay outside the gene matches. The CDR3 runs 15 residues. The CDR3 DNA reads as TGTGCCAGCAGACGGTATCGGCGGGAGGGCGACGAGCAGTACTTC. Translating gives CASRRYRREGDEQYF.

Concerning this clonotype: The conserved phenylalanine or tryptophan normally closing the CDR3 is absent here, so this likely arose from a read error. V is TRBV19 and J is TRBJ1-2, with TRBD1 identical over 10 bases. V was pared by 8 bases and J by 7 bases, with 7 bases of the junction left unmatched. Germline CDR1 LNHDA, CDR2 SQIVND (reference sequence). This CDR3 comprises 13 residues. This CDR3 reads CASLGQGLTGYTS. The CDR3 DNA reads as TGTGCCAGTCTGGGACAGGGGCTTACTGGCTACACCTCC.

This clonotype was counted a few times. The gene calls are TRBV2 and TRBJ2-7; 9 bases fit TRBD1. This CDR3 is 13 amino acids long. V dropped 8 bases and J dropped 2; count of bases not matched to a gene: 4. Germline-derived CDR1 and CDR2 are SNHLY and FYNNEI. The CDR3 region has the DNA TGTGCCAGCGCCCGGGACAGGGCCTACGAGCAGTACTTC. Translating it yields CASARDRAYEQYF.

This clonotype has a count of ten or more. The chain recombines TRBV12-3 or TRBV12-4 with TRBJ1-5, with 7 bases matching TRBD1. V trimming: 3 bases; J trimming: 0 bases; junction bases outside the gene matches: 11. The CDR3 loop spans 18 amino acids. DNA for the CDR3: TGTGCCAGCAGTTTGACCTTACAGGGACAGAATAGCAATCAGCCCCAGCATTTT. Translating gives CASSLTLQGQNSNQPQHF.

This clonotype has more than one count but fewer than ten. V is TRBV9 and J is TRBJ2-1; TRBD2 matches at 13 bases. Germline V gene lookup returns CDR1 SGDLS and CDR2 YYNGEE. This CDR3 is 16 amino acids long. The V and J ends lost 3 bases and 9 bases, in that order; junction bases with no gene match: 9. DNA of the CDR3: TGTGCCAGCAGCGGTGGGACTAGCGGGATGGTCAGTGAGCAGTTCTTC. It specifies CASSGGTSGMVSEQFF.

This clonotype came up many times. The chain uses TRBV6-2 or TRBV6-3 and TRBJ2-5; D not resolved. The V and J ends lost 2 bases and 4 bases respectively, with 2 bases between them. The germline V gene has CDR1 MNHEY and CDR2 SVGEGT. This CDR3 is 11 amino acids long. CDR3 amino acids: CASSYTETQYF. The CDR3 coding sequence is TGTGCCAGCAGTTACACAGAGACCCAGTACTTC.

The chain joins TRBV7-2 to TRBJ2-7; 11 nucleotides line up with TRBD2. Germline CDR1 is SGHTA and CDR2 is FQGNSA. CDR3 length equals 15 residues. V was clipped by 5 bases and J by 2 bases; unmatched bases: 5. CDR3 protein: CASSLRLAGTYEQYF. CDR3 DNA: TGTGCCAGCAGCCTCCGACTAGCGGGAACCTACGAGCAGTACTTC.

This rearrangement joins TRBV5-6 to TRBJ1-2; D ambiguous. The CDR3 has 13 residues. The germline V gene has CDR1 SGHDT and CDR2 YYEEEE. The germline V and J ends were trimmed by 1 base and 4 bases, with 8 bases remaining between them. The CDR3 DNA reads TGTGCCAGCAGCTTGTCAAACTCCTATGGCTACACCTTC. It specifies CASSLSNSYGYTF.

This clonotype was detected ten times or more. The CDR3 nucleotides read TGTGCCAGCAGCGGTGGGACTAGCGGGGGAGATACGCAGTATTTT. Translating it yields CASSGGTSGGDTQYF. The chain joins TRBV9 to TRBJ2-3; 14 bases are shared with TRBD2. The trim removed 3 bases at V and 5 bases at J, leaving 2 bases unmatched. The CDR3 length is 15 residues. The germline gives CDR1 SGDLS, CDR2 YYNGEE.

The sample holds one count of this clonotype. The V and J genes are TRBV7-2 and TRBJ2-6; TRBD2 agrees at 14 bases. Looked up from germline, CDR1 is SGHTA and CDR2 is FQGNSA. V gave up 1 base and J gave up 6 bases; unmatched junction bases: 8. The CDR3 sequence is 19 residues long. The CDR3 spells CASSLGWTSGRYVANVLTF. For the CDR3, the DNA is TGTGCCAGCAGCTTAGGTTGGACTAGCGGGAGGTACGTGGCCAACGTCCTGACTTTC.

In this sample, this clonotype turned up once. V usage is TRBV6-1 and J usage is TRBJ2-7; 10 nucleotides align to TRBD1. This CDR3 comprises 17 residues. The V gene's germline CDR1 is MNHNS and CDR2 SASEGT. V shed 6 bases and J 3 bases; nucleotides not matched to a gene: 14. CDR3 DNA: TGTGCCAGCAGAGAAAGACACCGGGACAGGGGCTGCTACGAGCAGTACTTC. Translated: CASRERHRDRGCYEQYF.

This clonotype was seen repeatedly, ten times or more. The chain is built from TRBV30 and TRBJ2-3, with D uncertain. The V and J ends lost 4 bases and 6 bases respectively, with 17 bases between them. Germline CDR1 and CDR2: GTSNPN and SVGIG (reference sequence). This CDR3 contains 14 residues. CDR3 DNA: TGTGCCTGGAACCAGCGTCCCCAGATGGATACGCAGTATTTT. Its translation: CAWNQRPQMDTQYF.

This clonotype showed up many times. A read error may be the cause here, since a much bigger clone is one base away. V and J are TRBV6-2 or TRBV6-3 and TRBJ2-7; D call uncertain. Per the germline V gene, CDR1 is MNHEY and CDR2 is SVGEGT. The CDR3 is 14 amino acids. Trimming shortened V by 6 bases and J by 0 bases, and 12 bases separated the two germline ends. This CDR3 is CASSPGRNSYEQYF. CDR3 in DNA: TGTGCCAGCAGCCCCGGACGGAACTCCTACGAGCAGTACTTC.